This T cell receptor (beta chain) was identified during a study of technical replicates of blood from a few donors. Data came from immunoSEQ multiplex PCR; TCRdb stores just in-frame clones and leaves some out. The table lists 75,000 or so clones, 95% of them singletons, with roughly 0.24% in the top ten. CDR1 and CDR2 (germline): MNHEY, SVGAGI. This CDR3 contains 15 residues. After removal of 0 bases from V and 6 bases from J, the junction contained 4 bases not matched to a gene. This clone was detected a few times. V and J are TRBV6-5 and TRBJ2-1; 8 bases align to TRBD1. Material: T cells isolated from PBMCs. The receptor was isolated from a human donor in good health. The chain's CDR3 is CASSYSRTGINEQFF. CDR3 nucleotides: TGTGCCAGCAGTTACTCCCGGACAGGGATCAATGAGCAGTTCTTC.